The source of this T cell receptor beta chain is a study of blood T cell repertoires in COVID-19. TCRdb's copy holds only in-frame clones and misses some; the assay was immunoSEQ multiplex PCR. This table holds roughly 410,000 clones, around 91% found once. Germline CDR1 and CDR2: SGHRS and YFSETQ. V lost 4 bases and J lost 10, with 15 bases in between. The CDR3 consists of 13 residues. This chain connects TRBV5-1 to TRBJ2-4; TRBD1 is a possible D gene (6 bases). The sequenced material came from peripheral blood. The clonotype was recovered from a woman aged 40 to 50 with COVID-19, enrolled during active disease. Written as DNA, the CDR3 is TGCGCCAGCAGCGCAGGGGACATTCGAATTCAGTACTTC. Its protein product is CASSAGDIRIQYF.